A selection of T cell receptor beta chains follows, all from one sample in a study of cytomegalovirus exposure and HLA in healthy donors. TCRdb keeps only in-frame clones here, not all; method: immunoSEQ multiplex PCR. The sample yields fewer than 50,000 clones, of which the top ten take up around 7.4%. The sample comprised PBMCs. Receptors originate from a male donor in good health and CMV-seronegative. CDR3s include the opening cysteine and the closing phenylalanine or tryptophan. The order of the fields is V gene, J gene, D gene, CDR3 DNA, CDR3 protein. The D gene is left open where the match is weak.

>TRBV6-6|TRBJ1-5|.
TGTGCCAGCAGTCATACAGGGTCGGCTCATGAGGGCCAGCATTTT
CASSHTGSAHEGQHF
>TRBV4-1|TRBJ2-7|TRBD2
TGCGCCAGCAGCCTAGAGGGGCGGGAGCTGGCCTACGAGCAGTACTTC
CASSLEGRELAYEQYF
>TRBV19|TRBJ1-2|.
TGTGCCAGTAGTATGGGTCTAGTAGGAGCACTCACCTTC
CASSMGLVGALTF
>TRBV28|TRBJ2-1|TRBD2
TGTGCCACCGGAACAAGCGGGAGGGTCTACAATGAGCAGTTCTTC
CATGTSGRVYNEQFF
>TRBV9|TRBJ2-7|TRBD2
TGTGCCAGCAGCCCCGGAGGATTAGCGGGAGGGGGGGAGCAGTACTTC
CASSPGGLAGGGEQYF
>TRBV10-3|TRBJ1-1|.
TGTGCCATCAGTGGGAAAGGGGACACTGAAGCTTTCTTT
CAISGKGDTEAFF
>TRBV7-6|TRBJ2-5|TRBD1
TGTGCCAGCAGCTCCAGGACAGGGAGTGAGACCCAGTACTTC
CASSSRTGSETQYF
>TRBV4-3|TRBJ1-2|.
TGCGCCAGCAGCCAGTACTGGGGAACGGGGGGCTATGGCTACACCTTC
CASSQYWGTGGYGYTF
>TRBV5-4|TRBJ2-5|.
TGTGCCAGCAGCTTGGAAGCGTTCGAGACCCAGTACTTC
CASSLEAFETQYF
>TRBV27|TRBJ2-7|.
TGTGCCAGCAGCCCTCTCTTGGGCCCATCCTACGAGCAGTACTTC
CASSPLLGPSYEQYF
>TRBV30|TRBJ2-7|TRBD2
TGTGCCTGGAGTGGTCCCCGTACTAGCGGGACTAGACACGAGCAGTACTTC
CAWSGPRTSGTRHEQYF
>TRBV6-4|TRBJ2-1|.
TGTGCCAGCAGTGAAGGTACCAGCGGCAATGAGCAGTTCTTC
CASSEGTSGNEQFF
>TRBV29-1|TRBJ2-2|TRBD1
TGCAGCGTCGGGACAGGGAAGGTCGGGGAGCTGTTTTTT
CSVGTGKVGELFF
>TRBV7-9|TRBJ2-5|TRBD1
TGTGCCAGCAGCCCACAGGGGGCGCGGGAGACCCAGTACTTC
CASSPQGARETQYF
>TRBV4-1|TRBJ2-5|TRBD2
TGCGCCAGCAGCCAAGATCCCGGACTAGCGGGAGCCAAAGAGACCCAGTACTTC
CASSQDPGLAGAKETQYF
>TRBV5-6|TRBJ2-3|.
TGTGCCAGCAGCTTGAGAGAGGCTACAGATACGCAGTATTTT
CASSLREATDTQYF
>TRBV13|TRBJ2-2|TRBD2
TGTGCCAGCAGCTATAGCGGGAAAAACACCGGGGAGCTGTTTTTT
CASSYSGKNTGELFF
>TRBV5-4|TRBJ2-5|.
TGTGCCAGCAGCTTGAGGACACTTCAAGAGACCCAGTACTTC
CASSLRTLQETQYF
>TRBV29-1|TRBJ2-5|.
TGCAGCGTTGTAAAGGGGTACCAAGAGACCCAGTACTTC
CSVVKGYQETQYF
>TRBV28|TRBJ1-2|TRBD1
TGTGCCAGCAGGGGGGGACAGGACTATGGCTACACCTTC
CASRGGQDYGYTF
>TRBV30|TRBJ2-5|.
TGTGCCTGGAGTGGGCAGTCGGAGACCCAGTACTTC
CAWSGQSETQYF
>TRBV30|TRBJ2-2|.
TGTGCCTGGGATACGTCGATAGCGAACACCGGGGAGCTGTTTTTT
CAWDTSIANTGELFF
>TRBV15|TRBJ2-2|TRBD2
TGTGCCACCAGCAGACCACTAGCGGGAGTTGAACCCGGGGAGCTGTTTTTT
CATSRPLAGVEPGELFF